One sample yielded the 7 T cell receptor beta chains listed below, sequenced in a study of CD8 T cells in ankylosing spondylitis. TCRdb analysed the 5' RACE reads with MiXCR anew, one entry per CDR3 protein. The data show some 250,000 distinct CDR3 sequences, around 7.8% seen once. The material sequenced was blood, either unsorted or a sorted T cell fraction (not recorded which). All receptors come from a male donor with ankylosing spondylitis or in good health (not recorded which).

This clonotype was seen a handful of times. This chain joins TRBV4-1 and TRBJ1-5; tentative D call: TRBD1 (5 bases). The CDR3 extends over 16 amino acids. V lost 2 bases to trimming and J lost 6 bases, with 17 bases between them. Germline-derived CDR1 and CDR2 are MGHRA and YSYEKL. DNA of the CDR3: TGCGCCAGCAGCCAACTTCCCCAGGGATTTGGTCAGCCCCAGCATTTT. Encoded protein: CASSQLPQGFGQPQHF.

This clonotype was picked up many times. This sequence joins TRBV29-1 and TRBJ1-1; tentative D call: TRBD1 (5 bases). Germline V gene lookup returns CDR1 SQVTM and CDR2 ANQGSEA. The CDR3 runs to 10 residues. V dropped 7 bases and J dropped 8 bases, with 11 bases sitting between them. CDR3 residues: CSGGHIEAFF. CDR3 coding DNA: TGCAGCGGTGGACATATCGAAGCTTTCTTT.

This clonotype was detected many times. V usage is TRBV7-9 and J usage is TRBJ1-1; D ambiguous. The germline gives CDR1 SEHNR, CDR2 FQNEAQ (reference sequence). This CDR3 is built from 11 residues. The V and J ends lost 5 bases and 3 bases respectively, with 4 bases between them. For the CDR3, the DNA is TGTGCCAGCAGCCCGGACACTGAAGCTTTCTTT. Translating gives CASSPDTEAFF.

This clonotype has at least ten counts. The rearrangement links TRBV7-2 to TRBJ1-5; D might be TRBD1 (6 bases). Trimming cost V 1 base and J 7 bases, with 14 bases left between them. The CDR3 consists of 15 residues. The germline V gene encodes CDR1 SGHTA and CDR2 FQGNSA. Here the CDR3 DNA reads TGTGCCAGCAGCTTAGTAGGGACACAAATACAGCCCCAGCATTTT. The encoded protein is CASSLVGTQIQPQHF.

This clonotype was detected many times. The chain joins TRBV20-1 to TRBJ2-5; TRBD2 matches 10 bases. Germline lookup yields CDR1 DFQATT and CDR2 SNEGSKA (reference sequence). This CDR3 has 14 residues. Written as DNA, the CDR3 is TGCAGCACAAGAGCGGGGGGGCCTGGGGAGACCCAGTACTTC. Translated: CSTRAGGPGETQYF.

This clonotype came up many times. The chain carries TRBV7-2 and TRBJ2-2; D may correspond to TRBD1 or TRBD2 (6 bases each). V gave up 2 bases and J gave up 6 bases, with 10 bases separating them. Germline V gene lookup returns CDR1 SGHTA and CDR2 FQGNSA. The CDR3 has 14 residues. CDR3 coding DNA: TGTGCCAGCAGCTTACACGGGGGCGCCGGGGAGCTGTTTTTT. Its protein product is CASSLHGGAGELFF.

This rearrangement joins TRBV19 to TRBJ2-3; the D gene is possibly TRBD1 (6 bases). Germline CDR1 LNHDA, CDR2 SQIVND (reference sequence). V lost 5 bases and J lost 5, with 17 bases in between. This CDR3 contains 15 residues. CDR3 nucleotides: TGTGCCAGTAGTGCCCTGACAGGTCTCGGAGATACGCAGTATTTT. Translating gives CASSALTGLGDTQYF.